In this sample, the clone carrying this T cell receptor (beta chain) turned up many times. The antigen remains unidentified. This record belongs to a study of T-cell reconstitution after alpha-beta-depleted transplantation in children. Unique molecular identifiers featured in how the TCRbeta library was prepared. A single record per CDR3 protein comes from TCRdb applying MiXCR to the PCR reads. The sample includes under 20,000 distinct CDR3 sequences, roughly an eighth of them seen just once. With 3 bases removed from V and 3 bases from J, the gap between germline ends came to 13 bases. The CDR3 covers 15 residues. The germline V gene has CDR1 SGHDT and CDR2 YYEEEE. Findings and caveats of the study: The high TCRbeta diversity at day 60 in some patients came from surviving recipient T cells and thymic progenitors.

The rearrangement links TRBV5-6 to TRBJ2-4; D possibly uses TRBD1 or TRBD2 (7 bases each). This specimen was PBMCs, mostly from graft donor cells, taken 180 days after TCRalphabeta/CD19-depleted stem cell transplant. This sequence originates from a boy under two years old who had a stem cell transplant for Wiskott-Aldrich syndrome, so the T cells may come from the graft donor. CDR3 coding DNA: TGTGCCAGCAGCTCCAGGGGGGGGAACAAAAACATTCAGTACTTC. Translated, it gives CASSSRGGNKNIQYF.